This is a list of T cell receptor beta chains from one sample in a study of identical twins. TCRdb re-called the 5' RACE reads with MiXCR, one entry per CDR3 protein. The table has 750,000 to 950,000 distinct CDR3 sequences, 12% seen once; the top ten hold under 2%. This sample also belongs to another study, concerning yellow fever vaccine responses in identical twins.

Source material: PBMCs. Receptors originate from a woman aged 18-30 years in good health. The CDR3 runs from the conserved cysteine through the conserved F or W.

v_gene: TRBV2
j_gene: TRBJ2-1
CDR3aa: CASRFSGGPSYNEQFF

v_gene: TRBV5-5
j_gene: TRBJ2-1
CDR3aa: CASSFTGVDEQFF

v_gene: TRBV5-1
j_gene: TRBJ2-5
CDR3aa: CASSLWASGFQETQYF

v_gene: TRBV12-3/TRBV12-4
j_gene: TRBJ2-7
CDR3aa: CASSSGQAEQYF

v_gene: TRBV20-1
j_gene: TRBJ1-4
CDR3aa: CSAPTNEKLFF

v_gene: TRBV27
j_gene: TRBJ1-2
CDR3aa: CASSLSRAGGGYTF

v_gene: TRBV3-1
j_gene: TRBJ2-7
CDR3aa: CASSQAYLSYEQYF

v_gene: TRBV2
j_gene: TRBJ2-1
CDR3aa: CARGPPGDNEQFF

v_gene: TRBV7-9
j_gene: TRBJ2-1
CDR3aa: CASSPILAGGDNEQFF

v_gene: TRBV9
j_gene: TRBJ2-1
CDR3aa: CASSDPWDTIAGRLYNEQFF

v_gene: TRBV27
j_gene: TRBJ2-1
CDR3aa: CASSHGQREDNEQFF

v_gene: TRBV2
j_gene: TRBJ2-7
CDR3aa: CASSERETIFNEQYF

v_gene: TRBV7-2
j_gene: TRBJ2-5
CDR3aa: CASSIWGTSGGQETQYF

v_gene: TRBV20-1
j_gene: TRBJ2-1
CDR3aa: CSARVLANEQFF

v_gene: TRBV12-3/TRBV12-4
j_gene: TRBJ2-3
CDR3aa: CASSSGQGWLTDTQYF

v_gene: TRBV3-1
j_gene: TRBJ2-3
CDR3aa: CACRRQTTSGSSTDTQYF

v_gene: TRBV3-1
j_gene: TRBJ2-2
CDR3aa: CASSQTKIDTGELFF

v_gene: TRBV10-3
j_gene: TRBJ2-1
CDR3aa: CAISEKGLISYNEQFF

v_gene: TRBV29-1
j_gene: TRBJ1-1
CDR3aa: CSVEGRDSKAFF

v_gene: TRBV10-3
j_gene: TRBJ2-7
CDR3aa: CAISELAGSTYEQYF

v_gene: TRBV29-1
j_gene: TRBJ2-3
CDR3aa: CSVEEQDGTDTQYF

v_gene: TRBV3-1
j_gene: TRBJ2-3
CDR3aa: CASSQRNRGRIDTQYF

v_gene: TRBV27
j_gene: TRBJ2-3
CDR3aa: CASSRRDRGADTQYF

v_gene: TRBV29-1
j_gene: TRBJ1-2
CDR3aa: CSVEDRGTGANYGYTF

v_gene: TRBV6-4
j_gene: TRBJ1-5
CDR3aa: CASNSRGKCNQPQHF

v_gene: TRBV7-3
j_gene: TRBJ2-2
CDR3aa: CASRSTSGSDTGELFF

v_gene: TRBV12-5
j_gene: TRBJ1-1
CDR3aa: CASGELRQGGSNTEAFF

v_gene: TRBV28
j_gene: TRBJ1-5
CDR3aa: CASSLPGTPSNQPQHF

v_gene: TRBV6-2/TRBV6-3
j_gene: TRBJ2-1
CDR3aa: CASSFSGMHNEQFF

v_gene: TRBV12-3/TRBV12-4
j_gene: TRBJ2-5
CDR3aa: CASTKAHGSQETQYF

v_gene: TRBV5-8
j_gene: TRBJ2-2
CDR3aa: CASSYSAIANTGELFF

v_gene: TRBV4-1
j_gene: TRBJ2-1
CDR3aa: CASSLGARVDNEQFF

v_gene: TRBV24-1
j_gene: TRBJ2-2
CDR3aa: CATSDLETSFRTGELFF

v_gene: TRBV20-1
j_gene: TRBJ2-3
CDR3aa: CSALSREGASTDTQYF

v_gene: TRBV5-1
j_gene: TRBJ2-2
CDR3aa: CASSLGRTTMAGELFF

v_gene: TRBV5-5
j_gene: TRBJ2-3
CDR3aa: CASSSPPGTGSTDTQYF

v_gene: TRBV20-1
j_gene: TRBJ2-5
CDR3aa: CSALGLAGGGVFQETQYF

v_gene: TRBV12-3/TRBV12-4
j_gene: TRBJ2-7
CDR3aa: CASTLRWAGEQYF

v_gene: TRBV3-1
j_gene: TRBJ2-3
CDR3aa: CASSQEGTSGTDTQYF

v_gene: TRBV10-3
j_gene: TRBJ1-2
CDR3aa: CAISRVADGYTF

v_gene: TRBV12-3/TRBV12-4
j_gene: TRBJ2-7
CDR3aa: CASSPYRYEQYF

v_gene: TRBV27
j_gene: TRBJ2-1
CDR3aa: CASSLKVNNEQFF

v_gene: TRBV2
j_gene: TRBJ2-2
CDR3aa: CASKSASGSDTGELFF

v_gene: TRBV7-9
j_gene: TRBJ2-3
CDR3aa: CASREGVQELVDTQYF

v_gene: TRBV15
j_gene: TRBJ1-4
CDR3aa: CATSRDPDRQELF